This T cell receptor (beta chain) appears in the sequencing data of a study of T cell responses to AZD1222 COVID-19 vaccine. The study, taken as a whole, reports: Baseline antibody screening turned up just five to seven seropositive AZD1222 recipients. Spike-specific TCR breadth and depth went up after people got two AZD1222 doses.

Libraries were prepared by immunoSEQ multiplex PCR; TCRdb keeps only in-frame clonotypes and omits some of them. The table lists roughly 120,000 clones, 70% to 90% of them singletons. The trim removed 1 base at V and 3 bases at J, leaving 5 bases unmatched. The CDR3 runs to 15 residues. Germline CDR1 is KGHSH and CDR2 is LQKENI. Concerning this clone itself: As yet, its antigen is unknown.

This material consisted of peripheral blood, taken on day 0 of MenACWY control vaccination. The J gene is TRBJ1-1, the V gene TRBV18, with 7 bases that match TRBD1. The sequence derives from an adult in good health. In DNA, the CDR3 is TGTGCCAGCTCACCACGGGCAGGGGGGGACACTGAAGCTTTCTTT. Its protein product is CASSPRAGGDTEAFF. Combining the CDR3 with reference TRBV18 and TRBJ1-1 gives the whole variable domain NAGVMQNPRHLVRRRGQEARLRCSPMKGHSHVYWYRQLPEEGLKFMVYLQKENIIDESGMPKERFSAEFPKEGPSILRIQQVVRGDSAAYFCASSPRAGGDTEAFFGQGTRLTVV.